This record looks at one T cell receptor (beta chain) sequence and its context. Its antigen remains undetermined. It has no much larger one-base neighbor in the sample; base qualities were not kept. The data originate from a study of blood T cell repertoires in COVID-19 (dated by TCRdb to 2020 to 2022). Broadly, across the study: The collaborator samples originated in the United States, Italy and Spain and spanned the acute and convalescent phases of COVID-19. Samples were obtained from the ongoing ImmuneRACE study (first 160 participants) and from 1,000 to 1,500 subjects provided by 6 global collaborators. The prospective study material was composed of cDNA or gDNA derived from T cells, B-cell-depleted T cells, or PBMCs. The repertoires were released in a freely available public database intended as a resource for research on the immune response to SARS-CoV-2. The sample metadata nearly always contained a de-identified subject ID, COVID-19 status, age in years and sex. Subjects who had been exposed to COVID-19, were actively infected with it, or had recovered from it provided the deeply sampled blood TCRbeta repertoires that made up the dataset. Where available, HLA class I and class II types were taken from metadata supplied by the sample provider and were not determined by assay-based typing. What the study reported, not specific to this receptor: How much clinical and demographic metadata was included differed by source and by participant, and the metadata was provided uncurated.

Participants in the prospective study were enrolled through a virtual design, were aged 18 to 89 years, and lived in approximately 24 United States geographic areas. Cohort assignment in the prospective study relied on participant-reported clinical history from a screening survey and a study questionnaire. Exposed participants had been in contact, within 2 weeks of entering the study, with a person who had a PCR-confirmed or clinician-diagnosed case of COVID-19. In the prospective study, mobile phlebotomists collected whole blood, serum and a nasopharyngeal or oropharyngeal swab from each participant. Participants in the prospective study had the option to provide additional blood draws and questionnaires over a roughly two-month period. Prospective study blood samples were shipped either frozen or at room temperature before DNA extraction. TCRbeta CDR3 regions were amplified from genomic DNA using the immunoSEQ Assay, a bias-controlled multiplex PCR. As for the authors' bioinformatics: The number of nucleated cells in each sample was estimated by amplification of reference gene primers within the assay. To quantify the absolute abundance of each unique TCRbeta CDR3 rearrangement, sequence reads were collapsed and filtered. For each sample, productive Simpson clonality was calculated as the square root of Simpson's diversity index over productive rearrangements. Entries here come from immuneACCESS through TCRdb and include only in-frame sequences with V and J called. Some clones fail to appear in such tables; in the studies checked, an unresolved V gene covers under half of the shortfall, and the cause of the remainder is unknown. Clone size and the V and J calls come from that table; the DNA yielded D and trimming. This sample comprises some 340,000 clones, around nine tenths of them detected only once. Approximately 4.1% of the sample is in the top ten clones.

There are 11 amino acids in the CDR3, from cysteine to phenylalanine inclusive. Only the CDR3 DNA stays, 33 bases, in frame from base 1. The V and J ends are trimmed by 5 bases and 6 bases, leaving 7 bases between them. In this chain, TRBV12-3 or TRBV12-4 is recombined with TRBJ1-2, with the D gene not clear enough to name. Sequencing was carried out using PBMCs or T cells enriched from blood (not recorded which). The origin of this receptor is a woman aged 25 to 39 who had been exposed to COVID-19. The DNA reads TGTGCCAGCAGTGACATCGATGGCTACACCTTC. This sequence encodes CASSDIDGYTF.